This T cell receptor (beta chain) was retrieved from a study of control samples from healthy donors and cancer patients. Repertoires were generated with immunoSEQ multiplex PCR, while TCRdb's copy carries only in-frame clones and drops some. The data show approximately 120,000 clones, roughly 87% seen once. In germline, CDR1 is LNHDA, CDR2 SQIVND (reference sequence). This CDR3 has 15 residues. V lost 5 bases and J lost 8, with 19 bases in between. The sample was blood. This TCR was sampled from a man younger than 35 in good health. The chain couples TRBV19 to TRBJ1-5, with D tentatively TRBD1 (6 bases). Here the CDR3 DNA reads TGTGCCAGTAGTGCGGAGGGGGGGGCATTGAAGCCCCAGCATTTT. This encodes CASSAEGGALKPQHF.